This T cell receptor (beta chain) was identified in a study of blood T cell repertoires in COVID-19. Study background: PBMCs, B-cell-depleted T cells, or T cells provided the cDNA or gDNA that made up the material.

The CDR3 extends over 15 amino acids. Germline V gene sequence: CDR1 MNHNS, CDR2 SASEGT. V shed 0 bases and J 4 bases; nucleotides not matched to a gene: 3. Method: immunoSEQ multiplex PCR; TCRdb's copy keeps in-frame clones and lacks some. The data show approximately 270,000 clones, roughly 90% seen once. Sequencing input: peripheral blood. This clonotype originated in a man aged 45-65 years with acute or convalescent COVID-19. The chain couples TRBV6-1 to TRBJ1-3; 7 bases are a match to TRBD1. CDR3 sequence reads: CASSEAGGRGNTIYF. In DNA form, the CDR3 reads TGTGCCAGCAGTGAAGCAGGGGGCAGAGGAAACACCATATATTTT.